These T cell receptor beta chains were read from a single sample in a study of blood T cells in healthy people across ages. TCRdb redid the calling of the 5' RACE reads with MiXCR, one entry per CDR3 protein. Seen here are some 930,000 distinct CDR3 sequences, about 29% observed once, and the top ten hold 10% to 13%. Another study also made use of these data, one on T cells of mothers and their children.

The sequenced material came from blood. These receptors were obtained from a woman in her forties in good health. Both conserved end residues are part of each CDR3. The order of the fields is J gene, CDR3 length, V gene, D gene, clone size, CDR3 protein, CDR3 DNA. A D gene is named only where the DNA matches it firmly. The size of a clone is reported for some rows only, either as once, few or many, or as a class for expanded clones.

TRBJ2-1,14,TRBV20-1,.,.,CSARLPNSGHEQFF,TGCAGTGCTAGGTTACCCAACAGTGGACATGAGCAGTTCTTC
TRBJ1-1,14,TRBV7-9,.,.,CASSLPGARTEAFF,TGTGCCAGCAGCCTCCCAGGGGCCAGGACTGAAGCTTTCTTT
TRBJ1-1,13,TRBV3-1,TRBD1,.,CASRHRGGTEAFF,TGTGCCAGCAGACACAGGGGTGGCACTGAAGCTTTCTTT
TRBJ1-1,14,TRBV4-1,.,few,CASSQIPGNTEAFF,TGCGCCAGCAGCCAAATCCCAGGGAACACTGAAGCTTTCTTT
TRBJ2-7,15,TRBV7-2,.,.,CASSPGDGQLYEQYF,TGTGCCAGCAGCCCCGGTGATGGCCAGCTCTACGAGCAGTACTTC
TRBJ2-3,14,TRBV20-1,TRBD2,.,CSATIAGGTDTQYF,TGCAGTGCTACCATAGCGGGGGGCACAGATACGCAGTATTTT
TRBJ1-4,14,TRBV7-9,.,.,CASSLRRSGEKLFF,TGTGCCAGCAGCTTACGGCGTAGTGGTGAAAAACTGTTTTTT
TRBJ1-3,15,TRBV9,.,.,CASSASGTSGNTIYF,TGTGCCAGCAGCGCCTCAGGGACATCTGGAAACACCATATATTTT
TRBJ2-1,17,TRBV20-1,TRBD2,.,CSARGLAGESSYNEQFF,TGCAGTGCTAGAGGACTAGCGGGGGAGAGCTCCTACAATGAGCAGTTCTTC
TRBJ1-1,13,TRBV6-5,.,.,CASRRVENTEAFF,TGTGCCAGCAGGAGAGTGGAGAACACTGAAGCTTTCTTT
TRBJ1-2,17,TRBV29-1,TRBD1,.,CSVVRGGAYLSNYGYTF,TGCAGCGTTGTCAGGGGGGGGGCCTACCTTTCTAACTATGGCTACACCTTC
TRBJ1-4,15,TRBV29-1,TRBD1,.,CSVATGTAKIEKLFF,TGCAGCGTTGCGACCGGGACAGCTAAAATAGAAAAACTGTTTTTT
TRBJ1-1,14,TRBV3-1,.,once,CASSQSVMNTEAFF,TGTGCCAGCAGCCAAAGCGTCATGAACACTGAAGCTTTCTTT
TRBJ2-5,13,TRBV28,TRBD2,.,CASYPSGLETQYF,TGTGCCAGTTATCCTAGCGGGTTAGAGACCCAGTACTTC
TRBJ2-7,13,TRBV4-1,TRBD2,many,CASSPSGADEQYF,TGCGCCAGCAGCCCGAGCGGGGCGGACGAGCAGTACTTC
TRBJ2-7,15,TRBV7-6,TRBD2,.,CASSLARGAGYEQYF,TGTGCCAGCAGCTTAGCCCGCGGAGCGGGGTACGAGCAGTACTTC
TRBJ2-1,14,TRBV15,.,many,CATSLLGDYNEQFF,TGTGCCACCAGCCTCCTCGGGGACTACAATGAGCAGTTCTTC
TRBJ2-3,13,TRBV12-3/TRBV12-4,.,.,CASSISQADTQYF,TGTGCCAGCAGTATTTCGCAGGCAGATACGCAGTATTTT
TRBJ1-1,15,TRBV9,.,.,CASSVGRLGGTEAFF,TGTGCCAGCAGCGTAGGACGGCTCGGGGGCACTGAAGCTTTCTTT
TRBJ2-1,12,TRBV5-1,.,few,CASSTSGTDQFF,TGCGCCAGCAGTACATCCGGGACCGATCAGTTCTTC
TRBJ1-1,16,TRBV28,TRBD1,many,CASSPGQGARGTEAFF,TGTGCCAGCAGCCCCGGACAGGGGGCGCGGGGCACTGAAGCTTTCTTT
TRBJ1-1,14,TRBV6-5,.,few,CASRRTAGSTEAFF,TGTGCCAGCAGACGCACGGCAGGGTCCACTGAAGCTTTCTTT
TRBJ1-2,14,TRBV4-2,.,.,CASSQDGKGYGYTF,TGTGCCAGCAGCCAAGATGGAAAGGGCTATGGCTACACCTTC
TRBJ2-3,15,TRBV11-2,.,.,CASSVVLGGVDTQYF,TGTGCCAGCAGCGTGGTCTTGGGCGGAGTAGATACGCAGTATTTT
TRBJ2-5,19,TRBV7-9,TRBD2,few,CASSPSSGLAGGHQETQYF,TGTGCCAGCAGCCCCTCGTCCGGACTAGCGGGGGGCCACCAAGAGACCCAGTACTTC
TRBJ2-7,14,TRBV20-1,TRBD1,many,CSAPTGALSYEQYF,TGCAGTGCGCCGACAGGGGCTCTCTCCTACGAGCAGTACTTC
TRBJ1-1,15,TRBV9,.,.,CASSVETGRNTEAFF,TGTGCCAGCAGCGTGGAAACCGGGAGAAACACTGAAGCTTTCTTT
TRBJ2-5,11,TRBV7-2,.,many,CASSLRQTQYF,TGTGCCAGCAGCTTAAGGCAGACCCAGTACTTC